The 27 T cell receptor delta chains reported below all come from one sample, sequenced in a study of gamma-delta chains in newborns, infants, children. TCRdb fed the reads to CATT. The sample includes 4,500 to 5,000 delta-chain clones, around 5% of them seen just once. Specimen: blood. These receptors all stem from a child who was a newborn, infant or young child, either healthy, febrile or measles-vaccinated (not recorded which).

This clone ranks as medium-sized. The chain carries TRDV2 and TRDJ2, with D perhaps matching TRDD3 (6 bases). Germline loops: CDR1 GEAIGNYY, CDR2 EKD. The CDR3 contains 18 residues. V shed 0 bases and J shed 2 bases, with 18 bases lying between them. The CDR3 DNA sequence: TGTGCCTGTGACACCGCTGATACGCGGGACCGGTTGACAGCACAACTCTTCTTT. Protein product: CACDTADTRDRLTAQLFF.

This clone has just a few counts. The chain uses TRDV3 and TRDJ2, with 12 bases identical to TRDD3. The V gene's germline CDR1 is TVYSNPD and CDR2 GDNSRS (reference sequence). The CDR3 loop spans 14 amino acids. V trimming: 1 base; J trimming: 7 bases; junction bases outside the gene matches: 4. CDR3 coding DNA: TGTGCCTTTACTCTGGGGGATACGGGAGCACAACTCTTCTTT. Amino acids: CAFTLGDTGAQLFF.

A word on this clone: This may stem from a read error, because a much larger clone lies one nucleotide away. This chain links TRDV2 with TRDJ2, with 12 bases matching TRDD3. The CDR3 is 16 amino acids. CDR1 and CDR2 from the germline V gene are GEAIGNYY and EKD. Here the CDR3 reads CACDPLGDTMTAQPFF. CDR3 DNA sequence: TGTGCCTGTGACCCTCTGGGGGATACGATGACAGCACAACCCTTCTTT.

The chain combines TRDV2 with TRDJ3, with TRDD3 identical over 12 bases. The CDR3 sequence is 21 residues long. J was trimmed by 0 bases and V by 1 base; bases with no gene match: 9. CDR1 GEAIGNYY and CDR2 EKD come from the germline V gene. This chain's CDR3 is CACDTYWGIPGSSWDTRQMFF. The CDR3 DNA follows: TGTGCCTGTGACACGTACTGGGGGATACCCGGGAGCTCCTGGGACACCCGACAGATGTTTTTC.

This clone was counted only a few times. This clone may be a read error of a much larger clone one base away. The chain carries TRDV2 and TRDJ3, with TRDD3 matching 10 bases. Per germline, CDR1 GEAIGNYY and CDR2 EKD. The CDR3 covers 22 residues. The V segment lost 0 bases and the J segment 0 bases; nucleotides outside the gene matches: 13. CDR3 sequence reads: CACDTVPGDTRKPSWDTRQMFF. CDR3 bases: TGTGCCTGTGACACCGTACCGGGGGATACGCGGAAACCCTCCTGGGACACCCGACAGATGTTTTTC.

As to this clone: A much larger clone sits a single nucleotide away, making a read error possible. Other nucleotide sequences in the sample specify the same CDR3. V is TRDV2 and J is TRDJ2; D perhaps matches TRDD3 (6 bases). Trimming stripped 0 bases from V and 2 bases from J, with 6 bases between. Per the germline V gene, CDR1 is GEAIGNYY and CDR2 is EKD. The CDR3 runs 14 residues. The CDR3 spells CACDTWGLTAQLFF. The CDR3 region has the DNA TGTGCCTGTGACACCTGGGGGTTGACAGCACAACTCTTCTTT.

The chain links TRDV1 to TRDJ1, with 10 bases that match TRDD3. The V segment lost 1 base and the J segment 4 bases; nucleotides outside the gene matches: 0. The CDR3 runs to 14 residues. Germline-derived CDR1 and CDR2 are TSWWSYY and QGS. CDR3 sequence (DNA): TGTGCTCTTGGGGAACGGGGGATACGCGATAAACTCATCTTT. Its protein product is CALGERGIRDKLIF.

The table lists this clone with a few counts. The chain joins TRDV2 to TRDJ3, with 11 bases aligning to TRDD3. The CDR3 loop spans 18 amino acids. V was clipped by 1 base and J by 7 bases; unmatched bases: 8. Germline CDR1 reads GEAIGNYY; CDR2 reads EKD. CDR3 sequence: CACDTGGYDSCDTRQMFF. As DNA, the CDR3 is TGTGCCTGTGACACTGGGGGATACGATAGCTGTGACACCCGACAGATGTTTTTC.

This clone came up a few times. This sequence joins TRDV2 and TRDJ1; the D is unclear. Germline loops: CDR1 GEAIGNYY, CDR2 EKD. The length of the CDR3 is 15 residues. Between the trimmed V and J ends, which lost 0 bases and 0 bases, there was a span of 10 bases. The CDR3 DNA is TGTGCCTGTGACACCGTGGGCCTCGACACCGATAAACTCATCTTT. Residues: CACDTVGLDTDKLIF.

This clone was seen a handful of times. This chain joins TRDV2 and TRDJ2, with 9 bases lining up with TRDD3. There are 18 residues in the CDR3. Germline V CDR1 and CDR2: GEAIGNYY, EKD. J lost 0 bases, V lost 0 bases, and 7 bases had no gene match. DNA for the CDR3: TGTGCCTGTGACACCGTGGGGGATAGAGACGCTTTGACAGCACAACTCTTCTTT. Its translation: CACDTVGDRDALTAQLFF.

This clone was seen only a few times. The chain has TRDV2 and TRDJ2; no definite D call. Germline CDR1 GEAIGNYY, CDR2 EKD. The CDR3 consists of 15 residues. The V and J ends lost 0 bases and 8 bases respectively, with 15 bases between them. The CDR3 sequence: CACDTVGTRVAQLFF. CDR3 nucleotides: TGTGCCTGTGACACCGTAGGTACCCGAGTGGCACAACTCTTCTTT.

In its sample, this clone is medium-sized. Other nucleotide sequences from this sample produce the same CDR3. The chain's CDR3 is CACDTAGGYSWDTRQMFF. The CDR3, as DNA: TGTGCCTGTGACACCGCTGGGGGCTACTCCTGGGACACCCGACAGATGTTTTTC. The chain combines TRDV2 with TRDJ3; 7 bases map to TRDD3. Germline CDR1 reads GEAIGNYY; CDR2 reads EKD. The length of the CDR3 is 18 residues. V lost 0 bases and J lost 0; bases outside the gene matches: 4.

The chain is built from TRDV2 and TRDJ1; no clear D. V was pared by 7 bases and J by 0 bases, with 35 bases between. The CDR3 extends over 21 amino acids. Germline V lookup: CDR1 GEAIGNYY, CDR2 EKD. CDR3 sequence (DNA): TGTGCCTGGACGAAAGCTCTCCTCCCTAGAGTTGGTCCTTTGTACACCGATAAACTCATCTTT. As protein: CAWTKALLPRVGPLYTDKLIF.

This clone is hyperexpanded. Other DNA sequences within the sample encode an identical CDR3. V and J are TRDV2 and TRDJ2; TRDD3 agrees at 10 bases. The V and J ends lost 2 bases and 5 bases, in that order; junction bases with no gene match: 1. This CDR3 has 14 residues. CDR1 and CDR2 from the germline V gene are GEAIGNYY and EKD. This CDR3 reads CACDILGDTAQLFF. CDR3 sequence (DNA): TGTGCCTGTGACATACTGGGGGATACAGCACAACTCTTCTTT.

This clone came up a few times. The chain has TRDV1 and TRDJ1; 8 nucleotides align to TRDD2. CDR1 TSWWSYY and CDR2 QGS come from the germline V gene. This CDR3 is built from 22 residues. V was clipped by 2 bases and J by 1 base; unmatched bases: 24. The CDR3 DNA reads TGTGCTCTTGGGGAAGGCCTTCCTAGAAGTTTGGGTACTGGAGAAGTCACCGATAAACTCATCTTT. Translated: CALGEGLPRSLGTGEVTDKLIF.

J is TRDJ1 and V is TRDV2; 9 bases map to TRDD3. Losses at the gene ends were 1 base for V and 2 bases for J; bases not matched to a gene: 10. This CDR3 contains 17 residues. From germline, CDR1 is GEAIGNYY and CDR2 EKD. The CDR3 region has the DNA TGTGCCTGTGACACTCTACTGGGGGAGAAGGGGACCGATAAACTCATCTTT. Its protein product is CACDTLLGEKGTDKLIF.

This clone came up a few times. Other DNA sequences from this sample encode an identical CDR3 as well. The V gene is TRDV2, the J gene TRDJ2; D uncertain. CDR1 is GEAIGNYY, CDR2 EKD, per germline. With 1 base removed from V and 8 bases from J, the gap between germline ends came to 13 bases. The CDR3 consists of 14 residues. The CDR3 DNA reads TGTGCCTGTGACACGATTCTGGCTACGGCACAACTCTTCTTT. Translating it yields CACDTILATAQLFF.

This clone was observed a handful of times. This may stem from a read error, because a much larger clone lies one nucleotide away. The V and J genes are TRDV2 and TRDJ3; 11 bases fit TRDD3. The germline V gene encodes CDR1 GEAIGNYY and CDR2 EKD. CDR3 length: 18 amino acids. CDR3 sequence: CARDNTGGYSWDTRQMFF. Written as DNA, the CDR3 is TGTGCCCGTGACAATACTGGGGGATACTCCTGGGACACCCGACAGATGTTTTTC.

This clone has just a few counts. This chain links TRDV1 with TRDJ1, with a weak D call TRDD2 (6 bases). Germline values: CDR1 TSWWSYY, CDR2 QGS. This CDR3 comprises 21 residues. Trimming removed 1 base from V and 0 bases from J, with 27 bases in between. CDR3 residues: CALGERATPRNFLLYTDKLIF. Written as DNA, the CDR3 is TGTGCTCTTGGGGAACGGGCTACCCCACGGAACTTCCTCTTGTACACCGATAAACTCATCTTT.

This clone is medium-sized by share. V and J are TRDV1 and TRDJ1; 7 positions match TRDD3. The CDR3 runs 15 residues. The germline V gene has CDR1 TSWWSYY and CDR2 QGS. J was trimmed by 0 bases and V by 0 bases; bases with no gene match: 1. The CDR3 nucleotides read TGTGCTCTTGGGGAACTGGGGGGATACACCGATAAACTCATCTTT. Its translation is CALGELGGYTDKLIF.

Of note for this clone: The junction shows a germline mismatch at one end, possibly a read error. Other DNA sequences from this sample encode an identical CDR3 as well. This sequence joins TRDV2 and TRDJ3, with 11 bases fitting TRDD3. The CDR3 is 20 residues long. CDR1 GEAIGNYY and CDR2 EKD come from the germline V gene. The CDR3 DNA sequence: TGCGCCTGTGACACCGTGATGGGGGATACGCTTTCCTGGGACACCCGACAGATGTTTTTC. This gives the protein CACDTVMGDTLSWDTRQMFF.

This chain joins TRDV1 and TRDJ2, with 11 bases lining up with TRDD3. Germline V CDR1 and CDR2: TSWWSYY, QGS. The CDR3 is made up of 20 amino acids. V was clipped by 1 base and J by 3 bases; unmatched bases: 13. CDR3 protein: CALGEPGFTGGYVMTAQLFF. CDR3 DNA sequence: TGTGCTCTTGGGGAACCAGGCTTTACTGGGGGATATGTGATGACAGCACAACTCTTCTTT.

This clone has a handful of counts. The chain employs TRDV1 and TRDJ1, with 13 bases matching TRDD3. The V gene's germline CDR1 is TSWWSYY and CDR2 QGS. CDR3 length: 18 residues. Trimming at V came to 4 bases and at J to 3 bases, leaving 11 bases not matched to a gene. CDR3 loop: CALGAPITGGYASDKLIF. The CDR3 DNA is TGTGCTCTTGGGGCCCCCATTACTGGGGGATACGCATCCGATAAACTCATCTTT.

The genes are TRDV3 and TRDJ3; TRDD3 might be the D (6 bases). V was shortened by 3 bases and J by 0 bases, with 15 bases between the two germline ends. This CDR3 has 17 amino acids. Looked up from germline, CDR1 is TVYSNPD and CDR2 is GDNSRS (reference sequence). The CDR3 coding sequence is TGTGCCTTGGGGGGGACGTATGGCTCCTGGGACACCCGACAGATGTTTTTC. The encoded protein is CALGGTYGSWDTRQMFF.

The CDR3 sequence is CAASEPYWGIVHTDKLIF. Written as DNA, the CDR3 is TGTGCAGCAAGCGAGCCATACTGGGGGATAGTCCACACCGATAAACTCATCTTT. This chain links TRAV29/DV5 with TRDJ1, with TRDD3 identical over 11 bases. The germline CDR1 and CDR2 sequences are NSMFDY and ISSIKDK. V was pared by 0 bases and J by 0 bases, with 10 bases of the junction left unmatched. This CDR3 contains 18 residues.

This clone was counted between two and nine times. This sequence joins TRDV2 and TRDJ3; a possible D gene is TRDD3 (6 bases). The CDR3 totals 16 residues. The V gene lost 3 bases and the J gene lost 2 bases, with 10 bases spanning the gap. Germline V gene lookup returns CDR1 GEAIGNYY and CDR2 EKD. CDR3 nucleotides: TGTGCCTGTGACGTACTGGGCCCCTGGGACACCCGACAGATGTTTTTC. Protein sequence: CACDVLGPWDTRQMFF.

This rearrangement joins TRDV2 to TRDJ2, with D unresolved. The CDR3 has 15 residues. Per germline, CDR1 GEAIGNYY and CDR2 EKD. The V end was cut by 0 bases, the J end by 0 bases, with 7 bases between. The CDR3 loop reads CACDTVGSLTAQLFF. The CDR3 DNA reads TGTGCCTGTGACACCGTGGGTTCTTTGACAGCACAACTCTTCTTT.